A selection of T cell receptor beta chains follows, all from one sample in a study of regulatory T cells in long-lasting Graves disease. In TCRdb, the multiplex PCR reads were re-called with MiXCR into one record per CDR3 protein. The profile shows roughly 610,000 distinct CDR3 sequences, about 15% of them singletons. The same data also went into a second study, on T cells in Graves' hyperthyroidism and ophthalmopathy.

The sequencing here drew on peripheral blood mononuclear cells (PBMCs), taken at new diagnosis, from a patient treated with antithyroid drugs. The receptors originated from a man aged 18-30 years with Graves disease. Both conserved end residues are part of each CDR3. A D gene is named only where the DNA matches it firmly. Size is omitted from some rows. Given values are once, few, many or a class for expanded clones.

>TRBV28|many|TRBD1|TRBJ1-2
TGTGCCAGCAGTCCCGGGACAGGGGCAAGAGCAGTCGGCTACACCTTC
CASSPGTGARAVGYTF
>TRBV19|.|.|TRBJ2-7
TGTGCCAGCCACAGGGACGGCTCCTACGAGCAGTACTTC
CASHRDGSYEQYF
>TRBV18|.|.|TRBJ2-7
TGTGCCAGCTCACCAAGGGACATTTTATACGAGCAGTACTTC
CASSPRDILYEQYF
>TRBV29-1|many|TRBD1|TRBJ2-7
TGCAGCGCCGCCGACAGGGGGTATCACGAGCAGTACTTC
CSAADRGYHEQYF
>TRBV29-1|.|.|TRBJ2-3
TGCAGCGTTGAAGGGGTGGGGGCCCCAGATACGCAGTATTTT
CSVEGVGAPDTQYF
>TRBV11-2|many|TRBD2|TRBJ2-1
TGTGCCAGCAGCTTAAGGGTACGGACTAGGGCCAATGAGCAGTTCTTC
CASSLRVRTRANEQFF
>TRBV20-1|many|.|TRBJ1-1
TGCAGTGCTAGGAGGGACGATGCGCCCACTGAAGCTTTCTTT
CSARRDDAPTEAFF
>TRBV7-2|.|.|TRBJ1-3
TGTGCCAGCAGCTCCCAGGCGGGGCGAGGAAACACCATATATTTT
CASSSQAGRGNTIYF
>TRBV14|few|.|TRBJ2-1
TGTGCCAGCAGCCAGTCGGGTAGTGAGCAGTTCTTC
CASSQSGSEQFF
>TRBV20-1|.|.|TRBJ2-2
TGCAGTGCCAGCGCCGTATCGAACACCGGGGAGCTGTTTTTT
CSASAVSNTGELFF
>TRBV5-4|.|.|TRBJ2-5
TGTGCCAGCAGCTTGGATATGGGGGGCGCAGGAGAGACCCAGTACTTC
CASSLDMGGAGETQYF
>TRBV7-9|many|.|TRBJ2-7
TGTGCCAGCAGCTTAGCGATGGGACTCCTGTCCTACGAGCAGTACTTC
CASSLAMGLLSYEQYF
>TRBV28|.|.|TRBJ1-4
TGTGCCAGCAGTTTAAGTGGGGCTAATGAAAAACTGTTTTTT
CASSLSGANEKLFF
>TRBV5-1|.|.|TRBJ2-7
TGCGCCAGCAGCTTGCGGTTGGAAAATACCTACGAGCAGTACTTC
CASSLRLENTYEQYF
>TRBV5-1|few|.|TRBJ1-2
TGCGCCAGCACCTTGGGAGGGAACTATGGCTACACCTTC
CASTLGGNYGYTF
>TRBV7-3|few|.|TRBJ2-1
TGTGCCAGCAGCTTAACCTCAGCGGACCCAACCTACAATGAGCAGTTCTTC
CASSLTSADPTYNEQFF
>TRBV20-1|many|TRBD2|TRBJ2-3
TGCAGTGCGAGTAGCGGGACCACAGATACGCAGTATTTT
CSASSGTTDTQYF
>TRBV20-1|.|.|TRBJ1-5
TGCAGTGCTACAACAGGGAGTAGAGGACAGCCCCAGCATTTT
CSATTGSRGQPQHF
>TRBV7-3|few|TRBD1|TRBJ2-6
TGTGCCAGCAGCTTAGAGGACAGGGGGACCGACGTCCTGACTTTC
CASSLEDRGTDVLTF
>TRBV7-2|many|TRBD1|TRBJ2-7
TGTGCCAGCAGTTACACCGGGACAGCCTACTACGAGCAGTACTTC
CASSYTGTAYYEQYF
>TRBV6-1|.|TRBD2|TRBJ2-1
TGTGCCAGCAGTGACCTAGCGGGAGGGCCCAATGGGCAGTTCTTC
CASSDLAGGPNGQFF
>TRBV10-3|.|.|TRBJ1-6
TGTGCCATCAGTGAGTCGGGGCAGGTGAATTCACCCCCCCACTTT
CAISESGQVNSPPHF
>TRBV30|many|.|TRBJ2-3
TGTGCCTGGAGCGATGTGACCCGAGCGGAAGGAAGCACAGATACGCAGTATTTT
CAWSDVTRAEGSTDTQYF
>TRBV12-3/TRBV12-4|many|.|TRBJ2-5
TGTGCCAGCAGCCTCCCCGGGAATTTCAAGAACGCCCAGTACTTC
CASSLPGNFKNAQYF
>TRBV20-1|many|TRBD1|TRBJ1-1
TGCAGTGCTAGTCAGGGGGCGTCGAGTCATACTGAAGCTTTCTTT
CSASQGASSHTEAFF
>TRBV11-1|many|.|TRBJ2-5
TGTGCCAGCAGCTTATTCAGACCGGGCGGGGAAGAGACCCAGTACTTC
CASSLFRPGGEETQYF
>TRBV4-2|.|.|TRBJ2-7
TGTGCCAGCAGCCCCGGGGATGTGGGGAGAAGTTACGAGCAGTACTTC
CASSPGDVGRSYEQYF
>TRBV3-1|many|TRBD2|TRBJ2-2
TGTGCCAGCAGCTCGGGAGGGAAAGGCGGGGAGCTGTTTTTT
CASSSGGKGGELFF
>TRBV20-1|.|.|TRBJ1-3
TGCAGTGCCAGAGCAGGGGAGGGAAACACCATATATTTT
CSARAGEGNTIYF
>TRBV10-2|.|TRBD2|TRBJ2-1
TGCGCCAGCAGTGAGTTGGCGGGAGGGCCCCACAATGAGCAGTTCTTC
CASSELAGGPHNEQFF
>TRBV12-3/TRBV12-4|few|.|TRBJ2-2
TGTGCCAGCAGTTTAGCGGCAACCGGGGAGCTGTTTTTT
CASSLAATGELFF
>TRBV19|many|TRBD2|TRBJ2-7
TGTGCCAGTAGTATTACCGGGACTAGCGGCTACGAGCAGTACTTC
CASSITGTSGYEQYF